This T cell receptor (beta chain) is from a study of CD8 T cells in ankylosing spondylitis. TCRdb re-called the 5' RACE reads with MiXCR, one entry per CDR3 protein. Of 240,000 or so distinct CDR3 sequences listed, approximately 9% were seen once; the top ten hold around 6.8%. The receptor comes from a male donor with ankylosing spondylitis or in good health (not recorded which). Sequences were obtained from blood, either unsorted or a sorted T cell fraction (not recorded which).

In DNA, the CDR3 is TGTGCCAGCAGCTTAGGTCAGTGGCGGAGGTCAGACAATGAGCAGTTCTTC. Amino acids: CASSLGQWRRSDNEQFF. The V and J genes are TRBV11-2 and TRBJ2-1; a possible D gene is TRBD2 (5 bases). CDR3 length equals 17 residues. The ends were cut back, 1 base at V and 5 bases at J, with 18 bases in the middle. Germline lookup yields CDR1 SGHAT and CDR2 FQNNGV.